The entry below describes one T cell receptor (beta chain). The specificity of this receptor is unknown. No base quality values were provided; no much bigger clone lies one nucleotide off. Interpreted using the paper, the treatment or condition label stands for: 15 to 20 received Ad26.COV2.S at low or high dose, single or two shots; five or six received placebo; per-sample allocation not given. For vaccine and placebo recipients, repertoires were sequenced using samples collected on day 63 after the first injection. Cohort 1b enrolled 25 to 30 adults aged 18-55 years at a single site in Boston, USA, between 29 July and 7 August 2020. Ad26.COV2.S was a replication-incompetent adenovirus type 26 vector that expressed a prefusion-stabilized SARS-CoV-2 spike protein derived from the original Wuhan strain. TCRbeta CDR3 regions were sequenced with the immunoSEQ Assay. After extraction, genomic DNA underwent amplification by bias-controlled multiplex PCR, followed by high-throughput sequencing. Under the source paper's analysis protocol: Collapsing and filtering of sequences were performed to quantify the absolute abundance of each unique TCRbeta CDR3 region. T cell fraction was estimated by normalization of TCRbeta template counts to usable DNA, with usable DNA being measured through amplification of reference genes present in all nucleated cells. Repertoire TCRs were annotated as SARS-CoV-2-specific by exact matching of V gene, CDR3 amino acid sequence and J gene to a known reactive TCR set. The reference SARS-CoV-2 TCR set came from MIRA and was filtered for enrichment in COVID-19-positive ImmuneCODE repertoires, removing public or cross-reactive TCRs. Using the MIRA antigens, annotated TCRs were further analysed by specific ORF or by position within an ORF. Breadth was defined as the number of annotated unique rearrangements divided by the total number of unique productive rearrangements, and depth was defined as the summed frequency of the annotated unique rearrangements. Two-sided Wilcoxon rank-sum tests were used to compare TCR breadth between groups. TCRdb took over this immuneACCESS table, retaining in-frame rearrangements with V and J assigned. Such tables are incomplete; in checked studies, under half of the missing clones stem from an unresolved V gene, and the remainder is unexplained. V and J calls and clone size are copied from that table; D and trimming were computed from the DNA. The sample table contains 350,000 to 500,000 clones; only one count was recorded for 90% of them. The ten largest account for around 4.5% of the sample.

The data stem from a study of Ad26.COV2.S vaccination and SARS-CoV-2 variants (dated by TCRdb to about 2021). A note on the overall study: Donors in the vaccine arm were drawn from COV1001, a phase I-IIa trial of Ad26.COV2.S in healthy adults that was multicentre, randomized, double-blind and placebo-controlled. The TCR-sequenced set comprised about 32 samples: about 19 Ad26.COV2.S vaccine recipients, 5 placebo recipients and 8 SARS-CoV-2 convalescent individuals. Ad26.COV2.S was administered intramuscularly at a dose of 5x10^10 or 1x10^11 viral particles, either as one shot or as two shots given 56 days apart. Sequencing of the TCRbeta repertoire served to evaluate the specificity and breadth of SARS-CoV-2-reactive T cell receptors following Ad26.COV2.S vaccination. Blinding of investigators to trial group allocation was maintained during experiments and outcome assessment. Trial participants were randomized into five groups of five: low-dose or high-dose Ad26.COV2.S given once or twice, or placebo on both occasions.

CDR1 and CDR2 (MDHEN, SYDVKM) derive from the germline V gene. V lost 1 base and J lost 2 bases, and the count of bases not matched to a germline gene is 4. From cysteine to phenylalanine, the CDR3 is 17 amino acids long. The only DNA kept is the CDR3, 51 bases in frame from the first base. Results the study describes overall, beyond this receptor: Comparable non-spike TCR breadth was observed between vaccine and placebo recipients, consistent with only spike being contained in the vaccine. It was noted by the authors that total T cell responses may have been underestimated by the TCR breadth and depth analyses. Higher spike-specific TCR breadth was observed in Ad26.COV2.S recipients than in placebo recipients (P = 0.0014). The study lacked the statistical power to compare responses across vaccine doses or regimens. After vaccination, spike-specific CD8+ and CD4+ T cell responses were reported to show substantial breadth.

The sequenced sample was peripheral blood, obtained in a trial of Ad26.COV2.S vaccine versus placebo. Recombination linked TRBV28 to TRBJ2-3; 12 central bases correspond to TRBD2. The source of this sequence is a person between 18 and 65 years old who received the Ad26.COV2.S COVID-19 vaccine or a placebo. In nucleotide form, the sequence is TGTGCCAGCAGTTTATACGGACTAGCGGGGATCACAGATACGCAGTATTTT. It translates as CASSLYGLAGITDTQYF.